This T cell receptor beta chain derives from a study of Tregs in tolerant kidney transplant recipients. Study-level findings and limits: The most relevant donor-specific Treg TCRbeta repertoire apparently came from expansion with activated donor B cells.

Method: immunoSEQ multiplex PCR; TCRdb's copy keeps in-frame clones and lacks some. In the table there are over a thousand clones, approximately 46% of which are singletons. Germline loops: CDR1 MDHEN, CDR2 SYDVKM. The length of the CDR3 is 11 residues. With 9 bases removed from V and 6 bases from J, the gap between germline ends came to 12 bases. As to this clone: The antigen remains undetermined.

The sequence derives from a human donor in good health. This chain joins TRBV28 and TRBJ2-7; no firm D call. The sequenced material came from Tregs from blood cultured with allogeneic cells. CDR3 region: CASNGPGEQYF. Written as DNA, the CDR3 is TGTGCCAGTAACGGGCCAGGCGAGCAGTACTTC.